The present T cell receptor (beta chain) was sequenced within a study of regulatory T cells in long-lasting Graves disease. Deletions cut 6 bases from V and 1 base from J, with 5 bases between. Looked up from germline, CDR1 is MNHEY and CDR2 is SMNVEV (reference sequence). The length of the CDR3 is 12 residues. Study findings and constraints: Reduced TCR diversity was observed in persistent Graves' patients versus newly diagnosed patients. It was possible that the small sample size reduced accuracy.

Documented time point: persistent/refractory GD, antithyroid drugs over 5 years with positive TRAb. PBMC-extracted RNA yielded the TCR library. TCR beta libraries were built with iRepertoire HTBI primers and Arm-PCR of CDR3 regions. Original processing methods: In the combined samples, approximately 64 TRBV and 14 TRBJ segments were identified. A single record per CDR3 protein comes from TCRdb applying MiXCR to the multiplex PCR reads. TCRdb assigned the V and J calls; the authors' analysis was not used. The top ten hold 29% of the sample, which has over 300,000 distinct CDR3 sequences, 15% to 20% seen once. Many counts were recorded for this clonotype. Its antigen is not known.

The chain employs TRBV27 and TRBJ2-3; D remains unclear. The TCR was taken from a female donor with Graves disease. The material sequenced was peripheral blood mononuclear cells (PBMCs), taken when the disease was refractory, from a patient treated with antithyroid drugs. The CDR3 nucleotides read TGTGCCAGCAGCTTGGGCACAGATACGCAGTATTTT. Its translation is CASSLGTDTQYF.